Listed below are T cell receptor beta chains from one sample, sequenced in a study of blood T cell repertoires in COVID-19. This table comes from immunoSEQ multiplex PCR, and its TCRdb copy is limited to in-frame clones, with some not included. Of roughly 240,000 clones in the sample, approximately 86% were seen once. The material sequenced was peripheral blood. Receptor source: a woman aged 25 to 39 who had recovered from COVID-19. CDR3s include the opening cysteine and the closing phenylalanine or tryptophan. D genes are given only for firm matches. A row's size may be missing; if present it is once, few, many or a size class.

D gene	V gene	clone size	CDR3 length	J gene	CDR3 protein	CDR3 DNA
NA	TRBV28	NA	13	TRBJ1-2	CASTIPVTGSYTF	TGTGCCAGCACCATTCCGGTCACCGGGAGCTACACCTTC
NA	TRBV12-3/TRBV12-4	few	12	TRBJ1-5	CASSHSNQPQHF	TGTGCCAGCAGTCATAGCAATCAGCCCCAGCATTTT
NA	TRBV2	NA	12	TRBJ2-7	CASRGEIHEQYF	TGTGCCAGCAGAGGAGAGATTCACGAGCAGTACTTC
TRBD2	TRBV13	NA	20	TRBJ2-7	CASSLAPRRGTSGGSYEQYF	TGTGCCAGCAGCTTAGCGCCCCGTAGAGGGACTAGCGGGGGCTCCTACGAGCAGTACTTC
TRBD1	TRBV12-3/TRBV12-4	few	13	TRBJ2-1	CASRLQGFLEQFF	TGTGCCAGCAGGTTACAGGGGTTTCTTGAGCAGTTCTTC
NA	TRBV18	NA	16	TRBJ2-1	CASSPGAQGSNNEQFF	TGTGCCAGCTCACCGGGAGCACAGGGCTCCAACAATGAGCAGTTCTTC
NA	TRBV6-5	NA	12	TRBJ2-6	CATRSGANVLTF	TGTGCCACCCGGTCTGGGGCCAACGTCCTGACTTTC
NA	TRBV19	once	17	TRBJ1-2	CASSPTGLSTWGYGYTF	TGTGCCAGTAGTCCCACGGGACTCTCTACTTGGGGGTATGGCTACACCTTC
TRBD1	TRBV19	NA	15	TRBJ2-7	CASSIGTGGSYEQYF	TGTGCCAGTAGTATAGGGACAGGAGGCTCCTACGAGCAGTACTTC
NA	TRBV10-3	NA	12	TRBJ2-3	CAISRGTDTQYF	TGTGCCATATCGCGGGGCACAGATACGCAGTATTTT
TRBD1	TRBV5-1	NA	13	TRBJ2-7	CASSSDRGGEQYF	TGCGCCAGCAGCTCAGACAGGGGAGGCGAGCAGTACTTC
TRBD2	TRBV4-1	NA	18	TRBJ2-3	CASSQEGTSGLSTDTQYF	TGCGCCAGCAGCCAAGAAGGGACTAGCGGACTAAGCACAGATACGCAGTATTTT
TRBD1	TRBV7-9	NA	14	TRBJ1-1	CASSIRDSDTEAFF	TGTGCCAGCAGTATCCGGGACAGCGACACTGAAGCTTTCTTT
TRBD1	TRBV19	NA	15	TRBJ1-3	CASSKDRASGNTIYF	TGTGCCAGTAGTAAAGACAGGGCCTCTGGAAACACCATATATTTT
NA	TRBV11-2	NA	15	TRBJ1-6	CASSLVHLSNSPLHF	TGTGCCAGCAGCTTAGTACATCTCAGTAATTCACCCCTCCACTTT
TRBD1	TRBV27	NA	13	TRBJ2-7	CASSLRDRGTEYF	TGTGCCAGCAGTTTAAGGGACAGGGGCACCGAGTACTTC
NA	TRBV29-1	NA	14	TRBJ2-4	CSVEDGIAKNIQYF	TGCAGCGTTGAAGACGGGATAGCCAAAAACATTCAGTACTTC
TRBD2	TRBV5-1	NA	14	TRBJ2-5	CASSLGSVAGVQYF	TGCGCCAGCAGCTTGGGGTCGGTAGCGGGGGTCCAGTACTTC